The sequence of this TCR beta chain was determined in a study of blood T cell repertoires in COVID-19. Germline V gene data show CDR1 as SGDLS and CDR2 as YYNGEE. V was cut by 1 base and J by 8 bases, with 18 bases left in between. This CDR3 comprises 15 residues. Authors' methods: Reference gene primer amplification yielded estimated nucleated cell counts. The method was immunoSEQ multiplex PCR; TCRdb's version includes in-frame clones alone and lacks a portion of them. That table is the source of V, J and clone size, and D and trimming were worked out from the DNA. The sample records roughly 260,000 clones, 65% to 85% being singletons.

The TCR sequence derives from a woman aged 40 to 50 with active or convalescent COVID-19. The sequencing input was peripheral blood. The chain uses TRBV9 and TRBJ1-2; no reliable D call. As DNA, the CDR3 is TGTGCCAGCAGCGTAACTCCGGAGGTCTTAGAGGGCTACACCTTC. The encoded protein is CASSVTPEVLEGYTF.